This is a list of T cell receptor beta chains from one sample in a study of beta chain features in type 1 diabetes. Here immunoSEQ multiplex PCR was the method, and the copy in TCRdb shows in-frame clones only, minus some. The sample includes around 140,000 clones, roughly 10% of them seen just once. The specimen was central memory CD4+ T cells from blood. The receptors were gathered from a woman aged 40-49 years in good health. CDR3s include the opening cysteine and the closing phenylalanine or tryptophan. The D gene is left open where the match is weak. Clone size is given for some rows only: seen once, a few or many times, or a class if the clone is expanded.

CDR3: CASSLGAGAGTDTQYF
DNA: TGTGCCAGCAGTTTGGGCGCGGGGGCCGGCACAGATACGCAGTATTTT
size: few
D: -
V: TRBV6-5
J: TRBJ2-3

CDR3: CASSTGTSGANVLTF
DNA: TGTGCCAGTAGTACAGGGACATCTGGGGCCAACGTCCTGACTTTC
size: few
D: -
V: TRBV19
J: TRBJ2-6

CDR3: CASSLSGQNTEAFF
DNA: TGCGCCAGCAGCTTGTCGGGACAGAACACTGAAGCTTTCTTT
size: few
D: -
V: TRBV5-1
J: TRBJ1-1

CDR3: CASSSPGTPRYNEQFF
DNA: TGTGCCAGCAGTTCACCGGGGACTCCTCGATACAATGAGCAGTTCTTC
size: -
D: -
V: TRBV28
J: TRBJ2-1

CDR3: CASSLYGGESPLHF
DNA: TGTGCCAGCAGCTTGTATGGGGGCGAATCACCCCTCCACTTT
size: -
D: -
V: TRBV5-6
J: TRBJ1-6

CDR3: CASSVDIPYEQYF
DNA: TGTGCCAGCAGTGTCGACATTCCCTACGAGCAGTACTTC
size: few
D: -
V: TRBV2
J: TRBJ2-7

CDR3: CASSQGTGGEAKNIQYF
DNA: TGTGCCAGCAGCCAAGGGACAGGGGGGGAAGCCAAAAACATTCAGTACTTC
size: few
D: TRBD1
V: TRBV14
J: TRBJ2-4

CDR3: CASSLTGTGSDIQYF
DNA: TGTGCCAGTAGTCTCACCGGGACAGGAAGTGACATTCAGTACTTC
size: few
D: TRBD1
V: TRBV19
J: TRBJ2-4

CDR3: CASTPGPSANYGYTF
DNA: TGTGCCAGTACGCCAGGGCCCTCAGCTAACTATGGCTACACCTTC
size: -
D: -
V: TRBV19
J: TRBJ1-2

CDR3: CASTPGISYEQYF
DNA: TGTGCCAGCACGCCCGGGATCTCCTACGAGCAGTACTTC
size: few
D: -
V: TRBV6-6
J: TRBJ2-7

CDR3: CASSISGTGHGGTGELFF
DNA: TGTGCCAGCTCAATTTCCGGGACAGGCCATGGAGGGACCGGGGAGCTGTTTTTT
size: few
D: TRBD1
V: TRBV18
J: TRBJ2-2

CDR3: CASSTQDAPSGANVLTF
DNA: TGCGCCAGCAGCACACAGGACGCCCCCTCTGGGGCCAACGTCCTGACTTTC
size: few
D: -
V: TRBV4-1
J: TRBJ2-6

CDR3: CASREGGGYNEQFF
DNA: TGTGCCAGCAGGGAAGGGGGGGGGTACAATGAGCAGTTCTTC
size: few
D: -
V: TRBV2
J: TRBJ2-1

CDR3: CASSQGTVTLSAFF
DNA: TGCGCCAGCAGCCAAGGGACAGTGACACTTTCAGCTTTCTTT
size: few
D: -
V: TRBV4-3
J: TRBJ1-1

CDR3: CASSLDLSSGRSYNEQFF
DNA: TGTGCCAGCAGCTTAGATCTGAGTAGCGGGAGGTCCTACAATGAGCAGTTCTTC
size: -
D: TRBD2
V: TRBV11-2
J: TRBJ2-1

CDR3: CASTPPGQGAWKPQHF
DNA: TGTGCCAGTACCCCTCCGGGACAGGGGGCTTGGAAGCCCCAGCATTTT
size: -
D: TRBD1
V: TRBV19
J: TRBJ1-5

CDR3: CASSGLDRNTGELFF
DNA: TGTGCCAGCAGCGGCCTGGACAGGAACACCGGGGAGCTGTTTTTT
size: few
D: -
V: TRBV5-8
J: TRBJ2-2

CDR3: CASSYIGQGNIQYF
DNA: TGTGCCAGCAGTTACATTGGACAGGGGAACATTCAGTACTTC
size: -
D: TRBD1
V: TRBV6-5
J: TRBJ2-4

CDR3: CASSGREWNQPQHF
DNA: TGTGCCAGCAGCGGGAGGGAATGGAATCAGCCCCAGCATTTT
size: few
D: -
V: TRBV5-6
J: TRBJ1-5

CDR3: CASSWTSGGTDTQYF
DNA: TGTGCCAGCAGCTGGACTAGCGGGGGCACAGATACGCAGTATTTT
size: -
D: TRBD2
V: TRBV7-2
J: TRBJ2-3

CDR3: CASSEKTGRASYEQYF
DNA: TGTGCCAGCAGTGAAAAAACAGGGAGAGCTTCCTACGAGCAGTACTTC
size: -
D: -
V: TRBV6-1
J: TRBJ2-7

CDR3: CATSTYNEQFF
DNA: TGTGCCACCAGCACGTACAATGAGCAGTTCTTC
size: -
D: -
V: TRBV15
J: TRBJ2-1

CDR3: CASSVGSMLAEQYF
DNA: TGTGCCAGCAGTGTGGGCAGTATGTTGGCCGAGCAGTACTTC
size: -
D: -
V: TRBV2
J: TRBJ2-7

CDR3: CASSGRLAGGPSYEQYF
DNA: TGTGCCAGCAGCGGCCGACTAGCGGGGGGGCCGTCCTACGAGCAGTACTTC
size: -
D: TRBD2
V: TRBV11-2
J: TRBJ2-7

CDR3: CASSPNNEQFF
DNA: TGTGCCAGCAGCCCCAACAATGAGCAGTTCTTC
size: many
D: -
V: TRBV13
J: TRBJ2-1

CDR3: CASSYFPSGANVLTF
DNA: TGTGCCAGCAGTTACTTCCCTTCTGGGGCCAACGTCCTGACTTTC
size: few
D: -
V: TRBV6-5
J: TRBJ2-6

CDR3: CASSQEGANSPLHF
DNA: TGTGCCAGCAGCCAAGAAGGAGCGAATTCACCCCTCCACTTT
size: -
D: -
V: TRBV4-2
J: TRBJ1-6

CDR3: CASTPQGTGNTIYF
DNA: TGTGCCAGCACCCCCCAGGGGACAGGAAACACCATATATTTT
size: few
D: -
V: TRBV7-2
J: TRBJ1-3

CDR3: CASSRQQGYEQYF
DNA: TGTGCCAGCAGCCGGCAACAGGGCTACGAGCAGTACTTC
size: -
D: -
V: TRBV5-6
J: TRBJ2-7

CDR3: CASSENTGLAGSNIQYF
DNA: TGTGCCAGCAGTGAGAATACGGGGCTAGCGGGGTCAAACATTCAGTACTTC
size: -
D: TRBD2
V: TRBV2
J: TRBJ2-4

CDR3: CASSSGGEKLFF
DNA: TGTGCCAGCAGCTCCGGTGGTGAAAAACTGTTTTTT
size: -
D: -
V: TRBV7-9
J: TRBJ1-4

CDR3: CASSFNSPDTQYF
DNA: TGTGCCAGCAGTTTTAACAGCCCAGATACGCAGTATTTT
size: -
D: -
V: TRBV27
J: TRBJ2-3

CDR3: CASSLGQDVGYEQYF
DNA: TGTGCCAGCAGTTTGGGACAGGACGTTGGGTACGAGCAGTACTTC
size: -
D: TRBD1
V: TRBV6-5
J: TRBJ2-7

CDR3: CASTSSETQYF
DNA: TGTGCCAGCACTTCGTCTGAGACCCAGTACTTC
size: few
D: -
V: TRBV2
J: TRBJ2-5

CDR3: CSVTRRGTDTQYF
DNA: TGCAGCGTTACCCGCAGGGGCACAGATACGCAGTATTTT
size: -
D: -
V: TRBV29-1
J: TRBJ2-3

CDR3: CASSQGQGGGGYTF
DNA: TGTGCCAGCAGCCAGGGACAGGGGGGTGGCGGCTACACCTTC
size: few
D: TRBD1
V: TRBV6-5
J: TRBJ1-2

CDR3: CASSQGDFYGYTF
DNA: TGTGCCAGCAGCCAAGGGGACTTCTATGGCTACACCTTC
size: few
D: -
V: TRBV14
J: TRBJ1-2

CDR3: CATSRDWTSGGRTQTQYF
DNA: TGTGCCACCAGCAGAGATTGGACTAGCGGGGGACGTACGCAGACCCAGTACTTC
size: -
D: TRBD2
V: TRBV15
J: TRBJ2-5

CDR3: CASSTAGNQPQHF
DNA: TGTGCCAGCTCAACCGCGGGGAATCAGCCCCAGCATTTT
size: -
D: -
V: TRBV18
J: TRBJ1-5

CDR3: CASRGQDYGYTF
DNA: TGTGCCAGCAGGGGCCAAGACTATGGCTACACCTTC
size: many
D: -
V: TRBV4-2
J: TRBJ1-2

CDR3: CASTQGSTGELFF
DNA: TGTGCCAGCACCCAGGGGTCCACCGGGGAGCTGTTTTTT
size: -
D: -
V: TRBV11-3
J: TRBJ2-2